The 14 T cell receptor beta chains below come from one sample, sequenced in a study of T cells after yellow fever vaccination. MiXCR was run by TCRdb on the 5' RACE reads, yielding one entry per CDR3 protein. This table has 40,000 to 50,000 distinct CDR3 sequences, approximately 6.3% appearing once. The specimen was PBMCs, either bulk or a sorted T-cell subset (CD4+, CD8+, memory, or dextramer-sorted; not recorded which), collected 45 days after the yellow fever booster vaccination. Receptor source: a man younger than 40 who received the YFV17D yellow fever vaccine.

Only a few counts were recorded for this clonotype. V gene TRBV30 combines with J gene TRBJ2-1, with a tentative D call TRBD2 (6 bases). The V gene's germline CDR1 is GTSNPN and CDR2 SVGIG (reference sequence). The CDR3 sequence is 14 residues long. V was pared by 1 base and J by 3 bases, with 10 bases between. CDR3 sequence reads: CAWSALGGYNEQFF. DNA of the CDR3: TGTGCCTGGAGTGCCTTGGGAGGCTACAATGAGCAGTTCTTC.

This clonotype was counted only a few times. V and J are TRBV20-1 and TRBJ1-1, with D possibly TRBD1 on 5 matching bases. V was pared by 1 base and J by 3 bases, with 12 bases between. This CDR3 spans 14 amino acids. Germline V CDR1 and CDR2: DFQATT, SNEGSKA (reference sequence). The CDR3 region is CSARVAGWDTEAFF. The CDR3 DNA sequence: TGCAGTGCTAGAGTGGCAGGGTGGGACACTGAAGCTTTCTTT.

This clonotype occurred many times. The rearrangement joins TRBV3-1 to TRBJ2-4, with D possibly TRBD2 on 6 matching bases. The V end lost 3 bases, the J end lost 0 bases, and 9 bases lay between the germline ends. Germline assignment: CDR1 LGHDT and CDR2 YNNKEL (reference sequence). CDR3 length: 15 residues. The CDR3 spells CASSHQAGAKNIQYF. Written as DNA, the CDR3 is TGTGCCAGCAGCCACCAAGCGGGAGCCAAAAACATTCAGTACTTC.

This clonotype was counted at least ten times. This sequence joins TRBV7-7 and TRBJ2-5; D possibly uses TRBD1 or TRBD2 (5 bases each). The CDR3 contains 13 residues. The V end was cut by 5 bases, the J end by 4 bases, with 11 bases between. Per the germline V gene, CDR1 is SSHAT and CDR2 is FNYEAQ (reference sequence). In DNA, the CDR3 is TGTGCCAGCAGCGGGAGTGGGGGAGAGACCCAGTACTTC. Translating it yields CASSGSGGETQYF.

In its sample, this clonotype was seen many times. The rearrangement links TRBV10-2 to TRBJ1-1, with unresolved D. Trimming took 2 bases from V and 5 from J, leaving 15 bases between them. Looked up from germline, CDR1 is WSHSY and CDR2 is SAAADI. The CDR3 totals 15 residues. The CDR3 spells CASSETPLLGTEAFF. CDR3 DNA sequence: TGCGCCAGCAGTGAGACCCCCCTCCTAGGGACTGAAGCTTTCTTT.

This clonotype has a handful of counts. The rearrangement joins TRBV3-1 to TRBJ2-1; 12 bases are shared with TRBD2. Germline V lookup: CDR1 LGHDT, CDR2 YNNKEL (reference sequence). The CDR3 is 15 residues long. Germline trimming cut 2 bases from V and 7 bases from J; bases unmatched to any gene: 3. CDR3 sequence reads: CASSQLAGGDNEQFF. The DNA for the CDR3 is TGTGCCAGCAGCCAACTAGCGGGAGGGGATAATGAGCAGTTCTTC.

This clonotype was found many times. The chain uses TRBV9 and TRBJ2-1, with no clear D. The CDR3 totals 15 residues. The V end lost 3 bases, the J end lost 8 bases, and 18 bases lay between the germline ends. Germline CDR1 is SGDLS and CDR2 is YYNGEE. CDR3 sequence (DNA): TGTGCCAGCAGCGAGGGTGCCGGGCTGGGGTATGAGCAGTTCTTC. Its translation is CASSEGAGLGYEQFF.

The gene calls are TRBV7-2 and TRBJ1-4; D remains ambiguous. The germline V gene encodes CDR1 SGHTA and CDR2 FQGNSA. The CDR3 loop spans 16 amino acids. The V end lost 5 bases, the J end lost 0 bases, and 13 bases lay between the germline ends. CDR3: CASSLRRGSTNEKLFF. In nucleotides, the CDR3 is TGTGCCAGCAGCCTCCGGCGGGGTTCAACTAATGAAAAACTGTTTTTT.

This clonotype was observed at least ten times. The chain has TRBV3-1 and TRBJ2-7; the match to TRBD2 covers 12 bases. Germline values: CDR1 LGHDT, CDR2 YNNKEL (reference sequence). The CDR3 is 14 residues long. V shed 6 bases, J shed 7 bases, and the junction held 7 bases outside the gene matches. CDR3 amino acids: CASSRLAGVGEQYF. The CDR3 nucleotides read TGTGCCAGCAGTCGACTAGCGGGAGTCGGGGAGCAGTACTTC.

In this sample, this clonotype turned up many times. The J gene is TRBJ2-2, the V gene TRBV15; 9 bases are a match to TRBD2. V lost 4 bases and J lost 4; bases outside the gene matches: 4. Germline CDR1 and CDR2: LNHNV and YYDKDF (reference sequence). The CDR3 sequence is 15 residues long. The CDR3 is CATSIGAGGTGELFF. CDR3 DNA sequence: TGTGCCACCAGCATCGGAGCGGGAGGCACCGGGGAGCTGTTTTTT. The whole variable domain, remainder taken from reference TRBV15 and TRBJ2-2, is DAMVIQNPRYQVTQFGKPVTLSCSQTLNHNVMYWYQQKSSQAPKLLFHYYDKDFNNEADTPDNFQSRRPNTSFCFLDIRSPGLGDTAMYLCATSIGAGGTGELFFGEGSRLTVL.

Here the CDR3 DNA reads TGCGCCAGCAGCCCTACGACAAGGGGGGCCGCTGAAGCTTTCTTT. Translation: CASSPTTRGAAEAFF. The chain employs TRBV4-3 and TRBJ1-1; D is possibly TRBD1 (6 bases). V dropped 4 bases and J dropped 6 bases, with 18 bases sitting between them. CDR1 LGHNA and CDR2 YSLEER come from the germline V gene. CDR3 length equals 15 residues.

The chain carries TRBV4-3 and TRBJ2-7, with 13 bases aligning to TRBD2. The CDR3 runs to 18 residues. Germline V lookup: CDR1 LGHNA, CDR2 YSLEER. With 1 base clipped from V and 0 bases from J, the junction kept 6 bases outside the gene matches. This chain's CDR3 is CASSQGLAGGSFSYEQYF. The CDR3 DNA follows: TGCGCCAGCAGCCAAGGACTAGCGGGAGGATCGTTCTCCTACGAGCAGTACTTC.

This clonotype was observed a handful of times. The rearrangement links TRBV7-8 to TRBJ2-1; a possible D gene is TRBD2 (6 bases). The V end was cut by 5 bases, the J end by 7 bases, with 15 bases between. This CDR3 contains 14 residues. Germline loops: CDR1 SGHVS, CDR2 FQNEAQ. The CDR3 reads CASSQHRGGNEQFF. The CDR3 DNA follows: TGTGCCAGCAGCCAACACCGTGGAGGGAATGAGCAGTTCTTC. The full variable domain, its missing parts supplied by reference TRBV7-8 and TRBJ2-1, is GAGVSQSPRYKVAKRGQDVALRCDPISGHVSLFWYQQALGQGPEFLTYFQNEAQLDKSGLPSDRFFAERPEGSVSTLKIQRTQQEDSAVYLCASSQHRGGNEQFFGPGTRLTVL.

This clonotype was seen repeatedly, ten times or more. This chain links TRBV29-1 with TRBJ2-3, with a possible D match to TRBD1 (6 bases). CDR1 and CDR2 (germline): SQVTM, ANQGSEA. V lost 7 bases and J lost 10, with 12 bases in between. The CDR3 consists of 10 residues. The CDR3, as DNA: TGCAGCGGGACAGAAGAGTCGCAGTATTTT. It is translated as CSGTEESQYF.